This TCR beta chain originates from a study of shared clonotypes between healthy human individuals. Input per replicate PCR of unsorted PBMC was around 300 ng DNA, corresponding to some 30,000 T cell genomes. TCRdb keeps only in-frame clones here, not all; method: immunoSEQ multiplex PCR. The sample records some 470,000 clones, less than 80% being singletons. Genomic DNA for unsorted samples was obtained from about 90 million PBMCs. Germline V CDR1 and CDR2: MDHEN, SYDVKM. V was cut by 4 bases and J by 6 bases, with 19 bases left in between. CDR3 size: 15 residues. The TCR sequence derives from a woman aged 40 to 50 in good health. Some clones in this sample may be carry-over from other donors' samples. Sequencing was performed on PBMCs. This chain joins TRBV28 and TRBJ2-7; perhaps TRBD2 as D (5 bases). CDR3 bases: TGTGCCAGCAGTTCCGTGGGCTCTAGTCGGGGCGAGCAGTACTTC. Amino acid sequence: CASSSVGSSRGEQYF.